The rows below give T cell receptor beta chains drawn from one sample of a study of long-term antiretroviral therapy in people with HIV. TCRdb keeps only in-frame clones here, not all; method: immunoSEQ multiplex PCR. The sample includes about 25,000 clones, almost 90% of them seen just once. Here the sequenced sample was unsorted PBMCs, taken more than 4.3 years after starting antiretroviral therapy. The source is a young man with HIV. CDR3s include the opening cysteine and the closing phenylalanine or tryptophan. D genes are given only for firm matches. For some rows the clone size is stated as once, few or many, or as a class when expanded; others skip it.

size	D	V	length	J	DNA	CDR3
.	.	TRBV6-1	15	TRBJ2-7	TGTGCCAGCAGGCCTGACCCAGGGGGGACCTACGAGCAGTACTTC	CASRPDPGGTYEQYF
.	TRBD2	TRBV9	15	TRBJ2-1	TGTGCCAGCAGCGTAGATAGCGGGAGATACAATGAGCAGTTCTTC	CASSVDSGRYNEQFF
.	.	TRBV7-9	13	TRBJ2-2	TGTGCCAGCAGCTTCAGGGTAACCGGGGAGCTGTTTTTT	CASSFRVTGELFF
few	.	TRBV6-1	12	TRBJ1-1	TGTGCCAGCAAGCTAATGAACACTGAAGCTTTCTTT	CASKLMNTEAFF
.	TRBD2	TRBV19	14	TRBJ2-1	TGTGCCAGTAGTTTTAGCGGGTCCTACAATGAGCAGTTCTTC	CASSFSGSYNEQFF
.	TRBD1	TRBV5-8	17	TRBJ1-1	TGTGCCAGCAGCTTCAGCAAAATGTACAGGGGGCTTACTGAAGCTTTCTTT	CASSFSKMYRGLTEAFF
.	TRBD2	TRBV9	16	TRBJ2-2	TGTGCCAGCAGCGGCCGCGGGGGGCCGGCCACCGGGGAGCTGTTTTTT	CASSGRGGPATGELFF
.	.	TRBV15	14	TRBJ1-1	TGTGCCACCAGCAGAGACGGGGGACGAACTGAAGCTTTCTTT	CATSRDGGRTEAFF
.	TRBD1	TRBV6-1	14	TRBJ2-7	TGTGCCAGCAGGAACTGGGACAGGGGTTACGAGCAGTACTTC	CASRNWDRGYEQYF
.	.	TRBV29-1	15	TRBJ2-2	TGCAGCGTTTCCACTACGGGGGTGAACACCGGGGAGCTGTTTTTT	CSVSTTGVNTGELFF
.	.	TRBV19	13	TRBJ1-4	TGTGCCAGTAAACAGAGGAGGGATGAAAAACTGTTTTTT	CASKQRRDEKLFF
.	TRBD2	TRBV11-2	15	TRBJ2-3	TGTGCCAGCAGCTTTAGCGGGAAACACACAGATACGCAGTATTTT	CASSFSGKHTDTQYF
.	.	TRBV18	14	TRBJ1-2	TGTGCCAGCTCACCCGGGGCGGACCTCTATGGCTACACCTTC	CASSPGADLYGYTF
.	.	TRBV10-3	14	TRBJ1-2	TGTGCCATCGGGGGGTCGGAGGGTGACTATGGCTACACCTTC	CAIGGSEGDYGYTF
.	.	TRBV30	12	TRBJ1-1	TGTGCCTGGAGTGAGGCGGACACTGAAGCTTTCTTT	CAWSEADTEAFF
.	TRBD2	TRBV9	15	TRBJ2-1	TGTGCCAGCAGTCCTACTAGCGGGAGCTGGCATGAGCAGTTCTTC	CASSPTSGSWHEQFF
once	.	TRBV7-3	15	TRBJ2-3	TGTGCCAGCAGCTTAACTATACGCTTCACAGATACGCAGTATTTT	CASSLTIRFTDTQYF
.	.	TRBV29-1	13	TRBJ1-2	TGCAGCGTTAGAGAAGGGACTCTCTATGGCTACACCTTC	CSVREGTLYGYTF
.	.	TRBV19	13	TRBJ1-1	TGTGCCAGTAGTATGATGGAGGAGACTGAAGCTTTCTTT	CASSMMEETEAFF
.	.	TRBV29-1	13	TRBJ1-1	TGCAGCGTTGCTACCCGGTTAGGGGCTGAAGCTTTCTTT	CSVATRLGAEAFF
.	.	TRBV11-2	15	TRBJ2-2	TGTGCCAGCAGCTTACAAGGCATTCGGACCGGGGAGCTGTTTTTT	CASSLQGIRTGELFF
.	TRBD1	TRBV29-1	14	TRBJ2-3	TGCAGCGAATCCGACAGGGTAAACACAGATACGCAGTATTTT	CSESDRVNTDTQYF
few	.	TRBV28	12	TRBJ2-4	TGTGCCAGCAGTTCGGTTCAAAACATTCAGTACTTC	CASSSVQNIQYF
.	.	TRBV4-3	17	TRBJ2-3	TGCGCCAGCAGCCAAGATAGGAGTACCAGTCTCACAGATACGCAGTATTTT	CASSQDRSTSLTDTQYF
.	.	TRBV30	11	TRBJ1-5	TGTGCCTGGAGTGACGGGGGGCCCCAGCATTTT	CAWSDGGPQHF
.	.	TRBV10-3	13	TRBJ1-4	TGTGCCATCCAAGCAGCCACGAATGAAAAACTGTTTTTT	CAIQAATNEKLFF
.	TRBD1	TRBV18	15	TRBJ1-4	TGTGCCAGCTCCCCGAATACAGGGGAAAACGAAAAACTGTTTTTT	CASSPNTGENEKLFF
.	.	TRBV7-2	14	TRBJ1-1	TGTGCCAGCAGCTTAGGTCCAGGAGGGACTGAAGCTTTCTTT	CASSLGPGGTEAFF
.	.	TRBV6-1	13	TRBJ2-7	TGTGCCAGCAGTGAAACTCGGGGATACGAGCAGTACTTC	CASSETRGYEQYF
.	.	TRBV4-3	15	TRBJ1-4	TGCGCCAGCAGCCAAGGTACGGGGCATGGTGAAAAACTGTTTTTT	CASSQGTGHGEKLFF
.	TRBD1	TRBV7-9	15	TRBJ1-2	TGTGCCAGCAGCGCGCTAGGACAGGGGCGCTATGGCTACACCTTC	CASSALGQGRYGYTF
.	.	TRBV29-1	11	TRBJ1-2	TGCAGCGTGGCCAGGTTGGACGGCTACACCTTC	CSVARLDGYTF
.	.	TRBV4-2	17	TRBJ1-3	TGTGCCAGCAGCCAAGAGGTAGTGGGGACCTCCGGAAACACCATATATTTT	CASSQEVVGTSGNTIYF
.	.	TRBV15	13	TRBJ1-1	TGTGCCACCAGCAGCCTTGGGAGCACTGAAGCTTTCTTT	CATSSLGSTEAFF
.	.	TRBV30	17	TRBJ2-6	TGTGCCTGCGCGGGTGGGGACGGTCCCTCTGGGGCCAACGTCCTGACTTTC	CACAGGDGPSGANVLTF
.	TRBD1	TRBV4-2	14	TRBJ1-2	TGTGCCAGCAGCCAAGGACAGGGGGGTGAAGGCTACACCTTC	CASSQGQGGEGYTF
.	.	TRBV5-1	15	TRBJ2-1	TGCGCCAGCAGCTTGCTCAGCGGCTCGAACAATGAGCAGTTCTTC	CASSLLSGSNNEQFF
.	.	TRBV2	14	TRBJ1-1	TGTGCCAGCAGTGAAGTGGGGTTGAACACTGAAGCTTTCTTT	CASSEVGLNTEAFF
.	.	TRBV7-9	12	TRBJ1-2	TGTGCCAGCAGCGCTGGGACGGAGGGCTACACCTTC	CASSAGTEGYTF
.	.	TRBV5-6	11	TRBJ2-3	TGTGCCAGCAGCTGGGCAGATACGCAGTATTTT	CASSWADTQYF
.	TRBD2	TRBV9	15	TRBJ2-7	TGTGCCAGCAGCGCTACAGGGCTAGCGGGAGTTGAGCAGTACTTC	CASSATGLAGVEQYF
.	.	TRBV6-1	14	TRBJ2-7	TGTGCCAGCAGTGAAGATGGGGCGCTCCGGGAGCAGTACTTC	CASSEDGALREQYF
.	.	TRBV4-3	18	TRBJ2-3	TGCGCCAGCAGCCAAGACTTGTCGACCGCGACCTTCACAGATACGCAGTATTTT	CASSQDLSTATFTDTQYF
.	.	TRBV7-9	12	TRBJ2-7	TGTGCCAGCAGCTTAGAGGGGCGGAAGCAGTACTTC	CASSLEGRKQYF
.	.	TRBV7-2	13	TRBJ2-1	TGTGCCAGCAGCCCGCAATCGGCTCGGGAGCAGTTCTTC	CASSPQSAREQFF
.	.	TRBV5-4	14	TRBJ2-3	TGTGCCAGCACCGCCAGAGGGGGGATAGATACGCAGTATTTT	CASTARGGIDTQYF